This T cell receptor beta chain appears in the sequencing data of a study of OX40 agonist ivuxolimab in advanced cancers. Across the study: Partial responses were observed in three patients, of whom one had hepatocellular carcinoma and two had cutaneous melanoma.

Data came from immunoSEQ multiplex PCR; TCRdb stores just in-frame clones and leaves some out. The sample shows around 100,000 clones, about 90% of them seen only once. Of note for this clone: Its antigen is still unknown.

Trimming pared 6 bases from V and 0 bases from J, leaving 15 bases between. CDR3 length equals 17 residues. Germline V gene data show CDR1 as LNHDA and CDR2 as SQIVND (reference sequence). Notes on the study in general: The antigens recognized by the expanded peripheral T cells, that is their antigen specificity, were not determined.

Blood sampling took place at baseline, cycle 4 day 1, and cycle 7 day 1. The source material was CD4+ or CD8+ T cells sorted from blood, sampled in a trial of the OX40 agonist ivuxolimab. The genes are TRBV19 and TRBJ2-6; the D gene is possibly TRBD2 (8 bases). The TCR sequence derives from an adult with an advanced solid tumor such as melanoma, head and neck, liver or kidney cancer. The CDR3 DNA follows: TGTGCCAGTAGAGGGGGCGCGGGGGGCTCTGGGGCCAACGTCCTGACTTTC. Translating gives CASRGGAGGSGANVLTF.